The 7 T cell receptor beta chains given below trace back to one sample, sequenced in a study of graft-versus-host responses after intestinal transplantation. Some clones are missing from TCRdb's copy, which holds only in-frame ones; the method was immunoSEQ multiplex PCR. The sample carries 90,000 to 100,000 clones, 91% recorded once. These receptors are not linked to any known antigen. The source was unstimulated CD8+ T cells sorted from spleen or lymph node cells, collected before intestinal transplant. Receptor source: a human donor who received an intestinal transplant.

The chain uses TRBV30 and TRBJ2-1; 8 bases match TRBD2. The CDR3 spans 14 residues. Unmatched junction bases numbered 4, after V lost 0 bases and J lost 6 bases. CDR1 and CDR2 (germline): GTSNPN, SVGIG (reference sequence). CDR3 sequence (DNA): TGTGCCTGGAGTGTAACACTAGCGGCCAATGAGCAGTTCTTC. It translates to CAWSVTLAANEQFF.

DNA of the CDR3: TGCAGCGTGATGGGATCGGGGGGCAGCTCCTACGAGCAGTACTTC. This encodes CSVMGSGGSSYEQYF. The chain carries TRBV29-1 and TRBJ2-7; D is possibly TRBD2 (7 bases). The germline V gene encodes CDR1 SQVTM and CDR2 ANQGSEA. With 6 bases removed from V and 0 bases from J, the gap between germline ends came to 18 bases. The CDR3 spans 15 residues.

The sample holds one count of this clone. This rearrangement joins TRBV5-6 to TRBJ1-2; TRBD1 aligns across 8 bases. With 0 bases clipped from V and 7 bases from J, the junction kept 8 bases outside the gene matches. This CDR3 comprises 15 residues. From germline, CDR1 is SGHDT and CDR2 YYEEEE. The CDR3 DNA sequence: TGTGCCAGCAGCTTGGATAAACAGGGGGTTGCTGGCTACACCTTC. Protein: CASSLDKQGVAGYTF. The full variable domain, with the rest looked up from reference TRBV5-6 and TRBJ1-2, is DAGVTQSPTHLIKTRGQQVTLRCSPKSGHDTVSWYQQALGQGPQFIFQYYEEEERQRGNFPDRFSGHQFPNYSSELNVNALLLGDSALYLCASSLDKQGVAGYTFGSGTRLTVV.

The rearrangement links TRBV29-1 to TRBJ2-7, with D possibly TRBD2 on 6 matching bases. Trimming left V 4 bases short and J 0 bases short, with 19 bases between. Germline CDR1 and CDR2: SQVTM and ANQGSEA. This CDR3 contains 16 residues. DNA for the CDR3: TGCAGCGTTGGGGGGGTTACCCCACTAAGCTCCTACGAGCAGTACTTC. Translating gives CSVGGVTPLSSYEQYF.

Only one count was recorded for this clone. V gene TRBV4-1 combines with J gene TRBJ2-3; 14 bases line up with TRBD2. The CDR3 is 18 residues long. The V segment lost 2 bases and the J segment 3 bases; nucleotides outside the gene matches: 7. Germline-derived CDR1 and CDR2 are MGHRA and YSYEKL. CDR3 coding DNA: TGCGCCAGCAGCCAATTCGGACTAGCGGGAGGTGGTACAGATACGCAGTATTTT. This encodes CASSQFGLAGGGTDTQYF.

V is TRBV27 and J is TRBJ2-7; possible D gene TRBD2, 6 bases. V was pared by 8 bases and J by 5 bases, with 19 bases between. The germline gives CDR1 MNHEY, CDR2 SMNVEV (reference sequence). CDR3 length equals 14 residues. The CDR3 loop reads CASSPRGQSDEQYF. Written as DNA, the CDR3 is TGTGCCAGCTCCCCGCGGGGTCAATCCGACGAGCAGTACTTC.

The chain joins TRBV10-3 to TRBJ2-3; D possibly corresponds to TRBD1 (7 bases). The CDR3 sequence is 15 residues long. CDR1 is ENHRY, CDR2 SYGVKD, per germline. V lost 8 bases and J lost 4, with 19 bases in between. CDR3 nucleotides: TGTGCCATCCGACCGGACAGGACGGGGGCAGATACGCAGTATTTT. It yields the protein CAIRPDRTGADTQYF.